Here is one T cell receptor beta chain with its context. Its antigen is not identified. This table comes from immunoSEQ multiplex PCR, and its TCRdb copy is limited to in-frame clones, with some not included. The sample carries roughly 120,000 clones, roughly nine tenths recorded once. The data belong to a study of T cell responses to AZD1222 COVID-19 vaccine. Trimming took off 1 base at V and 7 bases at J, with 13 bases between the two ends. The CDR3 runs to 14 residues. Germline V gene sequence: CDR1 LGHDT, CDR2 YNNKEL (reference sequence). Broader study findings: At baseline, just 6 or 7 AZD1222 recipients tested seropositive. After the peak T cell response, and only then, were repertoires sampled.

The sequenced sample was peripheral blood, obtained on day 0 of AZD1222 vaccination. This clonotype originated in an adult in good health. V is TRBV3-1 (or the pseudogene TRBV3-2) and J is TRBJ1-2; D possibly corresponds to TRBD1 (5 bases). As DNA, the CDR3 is TGTGCCAGCAGCCAAGCATTCAGGGAAGCTGGCTACACCTTC. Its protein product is CASSQAFREAGYTF.